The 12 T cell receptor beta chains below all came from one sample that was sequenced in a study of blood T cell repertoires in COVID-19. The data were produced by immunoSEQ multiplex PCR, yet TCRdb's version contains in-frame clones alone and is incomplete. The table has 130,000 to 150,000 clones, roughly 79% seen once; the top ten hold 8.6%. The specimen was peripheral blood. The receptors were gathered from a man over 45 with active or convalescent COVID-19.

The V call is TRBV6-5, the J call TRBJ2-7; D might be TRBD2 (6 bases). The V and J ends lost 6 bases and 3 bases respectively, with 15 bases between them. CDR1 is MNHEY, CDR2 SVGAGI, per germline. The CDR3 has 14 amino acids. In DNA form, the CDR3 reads TGTGCCAGCAGCCTGTTCGGGGGACTCTACGAGCAGTACTTC. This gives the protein CASSLFGGLYEQYF.

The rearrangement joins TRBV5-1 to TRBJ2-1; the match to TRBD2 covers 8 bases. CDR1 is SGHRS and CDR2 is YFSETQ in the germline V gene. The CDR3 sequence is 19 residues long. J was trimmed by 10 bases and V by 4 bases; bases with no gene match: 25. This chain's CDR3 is CASSPGGQVAGTGRGEQFF. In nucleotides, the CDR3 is TGCGCCAGCAGCCCGGGGGGGCAGGTTGCAGGTACTGGTCGCGGGGAGCAGTTCTTC. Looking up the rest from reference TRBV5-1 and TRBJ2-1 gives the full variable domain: KAGVTQTPRYLIKTRGQQVTLSCSPISGHRSVSWYQQTPGQGLQFLFEYFSETQRNKGNFPGRFSGRQFSNSRSEMNVSTLELGDSALYLCASSPGGQVAGTGRGEQFFGPGTRLTVL.

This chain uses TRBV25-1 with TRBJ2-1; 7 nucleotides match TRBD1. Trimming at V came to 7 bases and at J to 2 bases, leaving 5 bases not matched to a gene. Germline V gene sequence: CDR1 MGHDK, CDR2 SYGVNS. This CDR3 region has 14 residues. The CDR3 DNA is TGTGCCAGCACAGACGGGACAGCCTACAATGAGCAGTTCTTC. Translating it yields CASTDGTAYNEQFF.

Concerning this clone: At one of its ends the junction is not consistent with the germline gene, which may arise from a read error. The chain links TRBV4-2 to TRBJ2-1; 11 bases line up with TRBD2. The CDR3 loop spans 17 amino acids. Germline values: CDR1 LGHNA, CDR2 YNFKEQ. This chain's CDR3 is CASSQEGTSGAGNEQFF. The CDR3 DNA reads TGTGCCAGCAGTCAAGAAGGGACTAGCGGAGCGGGGAATGAGCAGTTCTTC.

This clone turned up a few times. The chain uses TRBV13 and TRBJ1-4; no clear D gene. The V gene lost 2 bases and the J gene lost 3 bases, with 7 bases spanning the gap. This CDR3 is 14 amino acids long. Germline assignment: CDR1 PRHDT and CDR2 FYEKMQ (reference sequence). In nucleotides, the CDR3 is TGTGCCAGCAGCTTACTAACAGCTAATGAAAAACTGTTTTTT. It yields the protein CASSLLTANEKLFF.

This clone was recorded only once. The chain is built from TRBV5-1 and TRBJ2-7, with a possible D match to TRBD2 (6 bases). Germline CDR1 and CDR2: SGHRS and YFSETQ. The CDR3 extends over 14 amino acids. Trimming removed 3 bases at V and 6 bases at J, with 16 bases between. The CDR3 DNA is TGCGCCAGCAGCTCCCAGGAGGGGTTATCCGAGCAGTACTTC. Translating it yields CASSSQEGLSEQYF.

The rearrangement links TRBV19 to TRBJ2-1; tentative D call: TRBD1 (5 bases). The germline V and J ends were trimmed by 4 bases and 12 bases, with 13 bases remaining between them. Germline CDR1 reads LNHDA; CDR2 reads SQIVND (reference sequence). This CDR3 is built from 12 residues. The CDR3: CASSTQVPGQFF. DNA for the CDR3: TGTGCCAGTAGTACACAGGTTCCGGGGCAGTTCTTC.

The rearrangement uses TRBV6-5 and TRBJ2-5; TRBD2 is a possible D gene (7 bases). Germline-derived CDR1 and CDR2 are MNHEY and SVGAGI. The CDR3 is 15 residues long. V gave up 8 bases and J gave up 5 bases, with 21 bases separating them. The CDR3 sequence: CASLGASGPRETQYF. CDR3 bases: TGTGCCAGCTTGGGGGCTAGCGGCCCACGGGAGACCCAGTACTTC.

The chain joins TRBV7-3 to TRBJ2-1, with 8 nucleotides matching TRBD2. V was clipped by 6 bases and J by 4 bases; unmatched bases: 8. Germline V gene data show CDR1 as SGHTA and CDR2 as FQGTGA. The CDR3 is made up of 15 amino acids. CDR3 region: CASSLAGLTYNEQFF. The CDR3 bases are TGTGCCAGCAGTCTAGCGGGCTTAACTTACAATGAGCAGTTCTTC.

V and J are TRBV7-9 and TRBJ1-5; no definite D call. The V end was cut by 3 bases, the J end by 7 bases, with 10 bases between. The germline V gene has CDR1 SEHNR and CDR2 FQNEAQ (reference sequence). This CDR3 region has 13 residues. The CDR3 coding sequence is TGTGCCAGCAGCTTTTCAGGCGCCCAGCCCCAGCATTTT. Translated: CASSFSGAQPQHF.

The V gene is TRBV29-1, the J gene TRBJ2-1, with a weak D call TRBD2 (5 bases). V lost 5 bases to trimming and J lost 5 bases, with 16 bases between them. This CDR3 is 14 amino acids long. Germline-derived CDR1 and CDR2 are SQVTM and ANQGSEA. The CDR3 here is CSVRTLTGNNEQFF. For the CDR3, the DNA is TGCAGCGTTCGGACTTTGACTGGAAACAATGAGCAGTTCTTC.

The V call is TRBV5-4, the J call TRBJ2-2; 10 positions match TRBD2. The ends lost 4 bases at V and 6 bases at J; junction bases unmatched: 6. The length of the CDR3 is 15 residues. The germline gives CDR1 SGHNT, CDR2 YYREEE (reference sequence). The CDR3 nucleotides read TGTGCCAGCAGCGGGGTTCTAGCGGGAGCCGGGGAGCTGTTTTTT. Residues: CASSGVLAGAGELFF. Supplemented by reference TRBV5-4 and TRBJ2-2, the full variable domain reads ETGVTQSPTHLIKTRGQQVTLRCSSQSGHNTVSWYQQALGQGPQFIFQYYREEENGRGNFPPRFSGLQFPNYSSELNVNALELDDSALYLCASSGVLAGAGELFFGEGSRLTVL.